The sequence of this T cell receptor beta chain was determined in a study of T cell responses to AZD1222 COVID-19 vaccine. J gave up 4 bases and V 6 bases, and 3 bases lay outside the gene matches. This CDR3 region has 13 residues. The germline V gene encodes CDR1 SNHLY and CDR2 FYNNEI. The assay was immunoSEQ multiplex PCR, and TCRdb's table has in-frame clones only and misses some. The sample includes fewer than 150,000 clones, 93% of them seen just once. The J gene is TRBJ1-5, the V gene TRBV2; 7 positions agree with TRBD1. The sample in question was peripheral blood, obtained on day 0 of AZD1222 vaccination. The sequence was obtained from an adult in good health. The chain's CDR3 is CASSVDRNQPQHF. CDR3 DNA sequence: TGTGCCAGCAGCGTGGACAGGAATCAGCCCCAGCATTTT.